What follows is one T cell receptor (beta chain) and its context. In this sample, this clone turned up once. This receptor's antigen is unknown. Within one base of it there is no much larger clone, and no base qualities were kept. The immunoSEQ Assay, a bias-controlled multiplex PCR, was used to amplify TCRbeta CDR3 regions from genomic DNA. In the authors' own workflow: Within the assay, amplification of reference gene primers was used to estimate how many nucleated cells each sample contained. To quantify the absolute abundance of each unique TCRbeta CDR3 rearrangement, sequence reads were collapsed and filtered. For each sample, productive Simpson clonality was calculated by taking the square root of Simpson's diversity index across productive rearrangements. TCRdb retrieved this table from immuneACCESS and kept in-frame rearrangements only. Not all clones are present; in checked studies, unresolved V genes account for under half, and no reason is known for the remainder. The DNA was the basis for D and trimming; V, J and clone size are from that table. Within this sample are 120,000 or so clones, with 65% to 85% of them counted one time only. In total, the top ten clones hold 5.5% to 6.5% of the sample.

This specimen belongs to a study of blood T cell repertoires in COVID-19 (dated by TCRdb to about 2020). The study in broad terms: Samples covering the acute and convalescent phases of COVID-19 were provided by collaborators in the United States, Italy and Spain. The prospective study material was composed of cDNA or gDNA derived from T cells, B-cell-depleted T cells, or PBMCs. Subjects who had been exposed to COVID-19, were actively infected with it, or had recovered from it provided the deeply sampled blood TCRbeta repertoires that made up the dataset. The repertoires were released in a freely available public database intended as a resource for research on the immune response to SARS-CoV-2. Samples were obtained from the ongoing ImmuneRACE study (first 160 participants) and from 1,200 or so subjects provided by 6 global collaborators. The sample metadata nearly always contained a de-identified subject ID, COVID-19 status, age in years and sex. HLA class I and class II types, where available, came from metadata supplied by the sample provider rather than from assay-based typing.

The germline V gene (reference sequence) sets CDR1 to LNHNV and CDR2 to YYDKDF. Trimming removed 1 base from V and 8 bases from J; the gene matches leave 8 bases unexplained. The CDR3 measures 16 amino acids from cysteine to phenylalanine. The retained sequence is limited to the CDR3, 48 bases, with the frame set at the first base. General study outcomes and caveats: The quantity of clinical and demographic metadata differed by source and by participant and was supplied without curation.

Whole blood was collected in K2EDTA tubes by collaborating institutions according to the institutions' own protocols. For TCRbeta analysis, collaborator samples were shipped as frozen whole blood, as isolated PBMCs, or as DNA extracted from either sample type. Sequencing used peripheral blood. The sequence links TRBV15 to TRBJ1-6; the central 7 bases match TRBD1. The TCR comes from a man aged 80 or over with active or convalescent COVID-19. The CDR3 loop reads CATSRALTGWDSPLHF. The nucleotide sequence is given as TGTGCCACCAGCAGAGCACTGACAGGGTGGGATTCACCCCTCCACTTT.